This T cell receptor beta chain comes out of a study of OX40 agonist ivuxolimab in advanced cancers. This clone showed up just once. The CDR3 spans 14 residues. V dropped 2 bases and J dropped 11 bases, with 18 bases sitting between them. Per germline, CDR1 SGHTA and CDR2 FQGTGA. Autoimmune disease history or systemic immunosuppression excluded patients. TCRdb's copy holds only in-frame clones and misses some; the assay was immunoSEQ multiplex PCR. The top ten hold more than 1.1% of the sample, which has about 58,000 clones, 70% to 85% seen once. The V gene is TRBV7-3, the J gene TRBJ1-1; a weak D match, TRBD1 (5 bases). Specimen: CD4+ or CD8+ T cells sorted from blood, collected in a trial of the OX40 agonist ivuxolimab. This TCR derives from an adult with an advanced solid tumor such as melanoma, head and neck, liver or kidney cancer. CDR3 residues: CASSLVGWSGMAFF. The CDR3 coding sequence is TGTGCCAGCAGCTTAGTCGGCTGGTCAGGGATGGCTTTCTTT.